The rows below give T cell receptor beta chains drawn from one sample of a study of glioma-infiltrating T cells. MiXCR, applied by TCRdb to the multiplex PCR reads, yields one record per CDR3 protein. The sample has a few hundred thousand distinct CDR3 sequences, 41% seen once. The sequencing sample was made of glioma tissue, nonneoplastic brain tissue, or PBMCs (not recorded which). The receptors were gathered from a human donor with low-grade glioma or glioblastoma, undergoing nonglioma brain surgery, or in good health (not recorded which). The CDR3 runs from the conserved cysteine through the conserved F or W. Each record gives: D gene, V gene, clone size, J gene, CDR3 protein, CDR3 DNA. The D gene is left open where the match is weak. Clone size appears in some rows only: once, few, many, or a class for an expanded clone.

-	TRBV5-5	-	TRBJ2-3	CVSSLGGDTQYF	TGCGTCAGCAGCTTGGGCGGCGATACGCAGTATTTT
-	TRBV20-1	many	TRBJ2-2	CSANRDNTGELFF	TGCAGTGCTAACAGAGATAACACCGGGGAGCTGTTTTTT
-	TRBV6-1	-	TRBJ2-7	CASGRVGEQYF	TGTGCCAGCGGCAGGGTGGGCGAGCAGTACTTC
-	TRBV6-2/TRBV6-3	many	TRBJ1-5	CASRGGSSNQPQHF	TGTGCCAGCAGAGGCGGCTCTAGCAATCAGCCCCAGCATTTT
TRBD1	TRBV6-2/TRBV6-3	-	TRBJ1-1	CASSGTGRTEAFF	TGTGCCAGCAGCGGGACAGGGCGAACTGAAGCTTTCTTT
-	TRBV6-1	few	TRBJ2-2	CASRANTGELFF	TGTGCCAGCAGAGCGAACACCGGGGAGCTGTTTTTT
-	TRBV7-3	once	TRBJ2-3	CASSHGESGTDTQYF	TGTGCCAGCAGCCACGGGGAGTCCGGCACAGATACGCAGTATTTT
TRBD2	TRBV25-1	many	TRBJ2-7	CASSDLLADYEQYF	TGTGCCAGCAGTGACCTACTAGCGGACTACGAGCAGTACTTC
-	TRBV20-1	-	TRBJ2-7	CSARGELGSDLYEQYF	TGCAGTGCTAGAGGGGAGCTAGGGAGTGACCTATACGAGCAGTACTTC
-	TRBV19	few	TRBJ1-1	CASTFQAGETEAFF	TGTGCCAGCACCTTCCAAGCAGGGGAAACTGAAGCTTTCTTT
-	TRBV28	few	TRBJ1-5	CASSRRVGSGVNQPQHF	TGTGCCAGCAGCCGCAGGGTAGGGAGCGGCGTCAATCAGCCCCAGCATTTT
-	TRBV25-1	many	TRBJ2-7	CASSGYWGEPYEQYF	TGTGCCAGCAGTGGTTATTGGGGAGAGCCCTACGAGCAGTACTTC
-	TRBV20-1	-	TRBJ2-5	CSALVGGTETQYF	TGCAGTGCTCTCGTTGGGGGTACGGAGACCCAGTACTTC
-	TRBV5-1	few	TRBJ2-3	CASSRPGGQNPDTQYF	TGCGCCAGCAGCCGGCCCGGCGGTCAGAACCCAGATACGCAGTATTTT
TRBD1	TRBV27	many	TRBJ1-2	CASSSPGQGYGYTF	TGTGCCAGCAGTTCACCGGGACAGGGTTATGGCTACACCTTC
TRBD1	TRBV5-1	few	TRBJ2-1	CASSLAPGQGYNEQFF	TGCGCCAGCAGCTTGGCCCCGGGACAGGGTTACAATGAGCAGTTCTTC
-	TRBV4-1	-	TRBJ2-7	CASSQDPNEQYYEQYF	TGCGCCAGCAGCCAAGATCCCAACGAACAGTACTACGAGCAGTACTTC
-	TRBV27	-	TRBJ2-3	CACSFETSRPDTQYF	TGTGCCTGCAGTTTTGAAACTAGCCGGCCAGATACGCAGTATTTT
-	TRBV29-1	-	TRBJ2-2	CSPDSESTGELFF	TGCAGCCCGGACTCGGAGAGCACCGGGGAGCTGTTTTTT
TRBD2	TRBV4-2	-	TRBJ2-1	CASSQEFWREGYNEQFF	TGTGCCAGCAGCCAAGAATTCTGGCGGGAGGGCTACAATGAGCAGTTCTTC
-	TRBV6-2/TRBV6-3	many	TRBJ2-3	CASSYAGLGTDTQYF	TGTGCCAGCAGTTACGCGGGCCTCGGCACAGATACGCAGTATTTT
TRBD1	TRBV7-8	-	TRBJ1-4	CASSLARQGVWNEKLFF	TGTGCCAGCAGCTTAGCCAGACAGGGGGTATGGAATGAAAAACTGTTTTTT
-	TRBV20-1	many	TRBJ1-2	CSARTLRQDGYTF	TGCAGTGCTAGAACCCTGAGGCAAGATGGCTACACCTTC
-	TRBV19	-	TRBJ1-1	CASSPTLNTEAFF	TGTGCCAGTAGTCCCACCCTGAACACTGAAGCTTTCTTT
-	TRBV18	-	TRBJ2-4	CASSTTSGTARIGIQYF	TGTGCCAGCTCTACTACTTCCGGGACGGCAAGGATCGGCATTCAGTACTTC
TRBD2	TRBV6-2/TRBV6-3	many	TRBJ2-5	CASSPRGTSGKETQYF	TGTGCCAGCAGTCCACGTGGGACTAGCGGGAAAGAGACCCAGTACTTC
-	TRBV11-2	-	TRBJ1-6	CASGSDSFDSPLHF	TGTGCCAGCGGATCGGACAGCTTTGATTCACCCCTCCACTTT
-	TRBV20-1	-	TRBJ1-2	CSAAEGSAQGYGYTF	TGCAGTGCTGCCGAGGGGTCGGCGCAAGGATATGGCTACACCTTC
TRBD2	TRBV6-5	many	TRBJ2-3	CASSYNMVGLAGGTLRTDTQYF	TGTGCCAGCAGTTACAATATGGTGGGACTAGCGGGAGGAACCCTTAGGACAGATACGCAGTATTTT
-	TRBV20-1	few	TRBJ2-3	CSARSWAATSTDTQYF	TGCAGTGCTAGAAGCTGGGCGGCTACTAGCACAGATACGCAGTATTTT
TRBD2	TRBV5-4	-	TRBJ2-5	CASSWAISGRQETQYF	TGTGCCAGCAGCTGGGCCATTAGCGGGAGACAAGAGACCCAGTACTTC
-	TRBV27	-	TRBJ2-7	CASSTSTGSYEQYF	TGTGCCAGCAGTACCTCCACCGGGTCCTACGAGCAGTACTTC
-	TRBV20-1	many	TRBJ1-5	CSASRSDQPQHF	TGCAGTGCTAGCCGCAGCGATCAGCCCCAGCATTTT
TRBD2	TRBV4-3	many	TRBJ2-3	CASSQTPPAGGGDTQYF	TGCGCCAGCAGCCAAACCCCGCCGGCGGGAGGAGGAGATACGCAGTATTTT
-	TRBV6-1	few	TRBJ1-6	CASSENGEYLRNSPLHF	TGTGCCAGCAGTGAAAACGGGGAGTACCTTCGGAATTCACCCCTCCACTTT
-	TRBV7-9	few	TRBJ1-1	CASSFGAAGGEAFF	TGTGCCAGCAGCTTCGGGGCAGCCGGTGGTGAAGCTTTCTTT
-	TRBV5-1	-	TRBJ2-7	CASSLVLAGEQYF	TGCGCCAGCAGCTTGGTTCTAGCCGGTGAGCAGTACTTC
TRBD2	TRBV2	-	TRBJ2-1	CASSGVVAGHEQFF	TGTGCCAGCAGTGGCGTGGTAGCGGGGCATGAGCAGTTCTTC
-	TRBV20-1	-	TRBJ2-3	CSARAGSATPYTQYF	TGCAGTGCTAGAGCGGGGTCGGCGACACCGTATACGCAGTATTTT
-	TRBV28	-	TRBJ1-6	CASSRYSSPLHF	TGTGCCAGCAGTAGGTATAGTTCACCCCTCCACTTT
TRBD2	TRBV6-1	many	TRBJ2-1	CASSSRLAGDEQFF	TGTGCCAGCAGTTCCAGACTAGCGGGAGATGAGCAGTTCTTC
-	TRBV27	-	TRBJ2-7	CASSRQASTYEQYF	TGTGCCAGCAGCCGACAGGCCTCAACCTACGAGCAGTACTTC
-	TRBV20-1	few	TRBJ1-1	CSARDGRGGTEAFF	TGCAGTGCTAGAGATGGGAGGGGCGGCACTGAAGCTTTCTTT
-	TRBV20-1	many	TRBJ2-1	CSARIPRSYNEQFF	TGCAGTGCTCGGATCCCCCGCTCCTACAATGAGCAGTTCTTC